These 10 T cell receptor beta chains came from one sample sequenced in a study of human T cells and chemical hapten exposure. TCRdb reprocessed the RACE reads with MiXCR, giving one entry per CDR3 protein. The profile covers about 47,000 distinct CDR3 sequences, with about 4% appearing a single time and 4.5% to 7% taken by the ten largest. Time point given: healthy volunteer bleed at 6 weeks. It was unfractionated whole blood from which total RNA was extracted. Specimen: whole blood. The source of these receptors is a human donor in good health. Some clones in this sample may be carry-over from other donors' samples.

With respect to this clonotype: A much larger clone is a single base away; this may be a read error. The J gene is TRBJ2-5, the V gene TRBV6-5; D gene unclear. This CDR3 is 13 amino acids long. Looked up from germline, CDR1 is MNHEY and CDR2 is SVGAGI. The CDR3 nucleotides are TGTGCCAGCTCGTCCTACGTACAAGAGACCCGGTACTTC. The encoded protein is CASSSYVQETRYF.

The rearrangement joins TRBV3-1 to TRBJ2-5; 9 bases are a match to TRBD2. V trimming: 5 bases; J trimming: 0 bases; junction bases outside the gene matches: 10. The germline CDR1 and CDR2 sequences are LGHDT and YNNKEL (reference sequence). The CDR3 covers 17 residues. CDR3 sequence: CASSFSGRSWYQETQYF. The CDR3 DNA reads as TGTGCCAGCAGCTTTAGCGGGAGATCCTGGTACCAAGAGACCCAGTACTTC.

This clonotype has ten or more counts. The chain couples TRBV7-9 to TRBJ2-7, with D possibly being TRBD2 (6 bases). Germline-derived CDR1 and CDR2 are SEHNR and FQNEAQ (reference sequence). The CDR3 has 13 amino acids. V gave up 2 bases and J gave up 1 base, with 6 bases separating them. CDR3 nucleotides: TGTGCCAGCAGCTTACGGGGGTCCTACGAGCAGTACTTC. Amino acids: CASSLRGSYEQYF. Supplemented by reference TRBV7-9 and TRBJ2-7, the full variable domain reads DTGVSQNPRHKITKRGQNVTFRCDPISEHNRLYWYRQTLGQGPEFLTYFQNEAQLEKSRLLSDRFSAERPKGSFSTLEIQRTEQGDSAMYLCASSLRGSYEQYFGPGTRLTVT.

This clonotype has ten or more counts. The chain has TRBV28 and TRBJ1-2; 9 bases align to TRBD1. The CDR3 is 14 amino acids. Germline V lookup: CDR1 MDHEN, CDR2 SYDVKM. V was pared by 5 bases and J by 4 bases, with 5 bases of the junction left unmatched. Here the CDR3 DNA reads TGTGCCAGCAGTGGGACAGGGAGGGGCTATGGCTACACCTTC. This codes for CASSGTGRGYGYTF.

The table lists this clonotype with many counts. The rearrangement joins TRBV5-6 to TRBJ1-1; 9 bases agree with TRBD1. The germline CDR1 and CDR2 sequences are SGHDT and YYEEEE. The CDR3 is 16 residues long. V lost 4 bases to trimming and J lost 0 bases; unmatched junction nucleotides: 7. CDR3 in DNA: TGTGCCAGCAGCCCAGACAGGGGGAACATGAACACTGAAGCTTTCTTT. It encodes CASSPDRGNMNTEAFF.

This clonotype was counted ten times or more. V is TRBV20-1 and J is TRBJ2-3; possibly TRBD2 for D (5 bases). This CDR3 contains 16 residues. Trimming stripped 6 bases from V and 0 bases from J, with 19 bases between. In germline, CDR1 is DFQATT, CDR2 SNEGSKA (reference sequence). CDR3 coding DNA: TGCAGTGCCGGGGTGGGATCGGGCCCTAGCACAGATACGCAGTATTTT. Protein product: CSAGVGSGPSTDTQYF.

The J gene is TRBJ1-1, the V gene TRBV28; TRBD1 might be the D (5 bases). The CDR3 is made up of 13 amino acids. The germline gives CDR1 MDHEN, CDR2 SYDVKM. V was clipped by 6 bases and J by 6 bases, with 14 bases between them. The CDR3 nucleotides read TGTGCCAGCAGCCCTGGAGACAGCTCTGAAGCTTTCTTT. Its protein is CASSPGDSSEAFF.

This clonotype was counted ten times or more. The CDR3 here is CASSPGTSYNEQFF. The CDR3 DNA is TGTGCCAGCAGCCCTGGGACTAGTTACAATGAGCAGTTCTTC. The chain recombines TRBV7-2 with TRBJ2-1, with 8 positions matching TRBD2. CDR1 SGHTA and CDR2 FQGNSA come from the germline V gene. After removal of 5 bases from V and 4 bases from J, the junction contained 4 bases not matched to a gene. The CDR3 is 14 residues long. Full variable domain (remainder filled in from reference TRBV7-2 and TRBJ2-1): GAGVSQSPSNKVTEKGKDVELRCDPISGHTALYWYRQSLGQGLEFLIYFQGNSAPDKSGLPSDRFSAERTGGSVSTLTIQRTQQEDSAVYLCASSPGTSYNEQFFGPGTRLTVL.

This clonotype was counted only a few times. This chain links TRBV12-3 or TRBV12-4 with TRBJ2-7, with TRBD2 matching over 11 bases. CDR3 length: 17 residues. Trimming took 4 bases from V and 3 from J; bases not matched to a gene: 11. Here the CDR3 reads CASSSPAGGTSGYEQYF. CDR3 in DNA: TGTGCCAGCAGTTCACCAGCCGGAGGGACTAGCGGCTACGAGCAGTACTTC.

This clonotype was counted only a few times. Written as DNA, the CDR3 is TGCAGTGCTAGTACGTCCCCATCGGGCTATGGCTACACCTTC. Translating it yields CSASTSPSGYGYTF. The chain carries TRBV20-1 and TRBJ1-2; D call uncertain. CDR3 length: 14 residues. Trimming cost V 3 bases and J 4 bases, with 15 bases left between them. Germline-derived CDR1 and CDR2 are DFQATT and SNEGSKA (reference sequence).